A single T cell receptor beta chain is shown here with its context. CDR1 MGHRA and CDR2 YSYEKL come from the germline V gene. The CDR3 is 14 residues long. V was shortened by 1 base and J by 4 bases, with 11 bases between the two germline ends. Sequenced by immunoSEQ multiplex PCR; TCRdb stores in-frame clones only, minus some. The sample lists roughly 68,000 clones; more than 80% were seen once. The data belong to a study of OX40 agonist ivuxolimab in advanced cancers. The chain is built from TRBV4-1 and TRBJ2-7, with D maybe TRBD2 (5 bases). Material: CD4+ or CD8+ T cells sorted from blood, obtained in a trial of the OX40 agonist ivuxolimab. The source of this sequence is an adult with an advanced solid tumor such as melanoma, head and neck, liver or kidney cancer. The CDR3 DNA is TGCGCCAGCAGCCAAGGAGGGTTCGGTTACGAGCAGTACTTC. This gives the protein CASSQGGFGYEQYF.